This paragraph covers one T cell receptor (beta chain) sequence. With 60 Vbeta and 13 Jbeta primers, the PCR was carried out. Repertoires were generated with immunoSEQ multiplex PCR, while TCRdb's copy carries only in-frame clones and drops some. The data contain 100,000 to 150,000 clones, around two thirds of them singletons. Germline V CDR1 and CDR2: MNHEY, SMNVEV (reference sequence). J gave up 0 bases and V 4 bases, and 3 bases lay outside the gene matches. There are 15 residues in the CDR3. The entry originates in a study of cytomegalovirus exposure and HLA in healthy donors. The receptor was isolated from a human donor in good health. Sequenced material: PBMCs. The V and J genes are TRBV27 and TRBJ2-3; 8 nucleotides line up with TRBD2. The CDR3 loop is CASSSTSGSTDTQYF. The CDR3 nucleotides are TGTGCCAGCAGTTCCACTAGCGGTAGCACAGATACGCAGTATTTT.